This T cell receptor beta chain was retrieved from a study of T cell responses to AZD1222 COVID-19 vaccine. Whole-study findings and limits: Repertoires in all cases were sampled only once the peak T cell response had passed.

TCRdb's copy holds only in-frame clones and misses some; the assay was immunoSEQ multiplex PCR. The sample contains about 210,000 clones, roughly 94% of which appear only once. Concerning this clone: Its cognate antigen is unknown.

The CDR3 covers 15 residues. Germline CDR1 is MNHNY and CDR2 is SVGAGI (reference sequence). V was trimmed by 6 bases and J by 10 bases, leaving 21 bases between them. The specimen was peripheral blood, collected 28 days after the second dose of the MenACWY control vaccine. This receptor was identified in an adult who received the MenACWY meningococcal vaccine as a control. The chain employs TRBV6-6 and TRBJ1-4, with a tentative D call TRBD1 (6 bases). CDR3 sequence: CASSHNPPKGGKLFF. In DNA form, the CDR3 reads TGTGCCAGCAGCCACAACCCTCCCAAGGGGGGAAAACTGTTTTTT.